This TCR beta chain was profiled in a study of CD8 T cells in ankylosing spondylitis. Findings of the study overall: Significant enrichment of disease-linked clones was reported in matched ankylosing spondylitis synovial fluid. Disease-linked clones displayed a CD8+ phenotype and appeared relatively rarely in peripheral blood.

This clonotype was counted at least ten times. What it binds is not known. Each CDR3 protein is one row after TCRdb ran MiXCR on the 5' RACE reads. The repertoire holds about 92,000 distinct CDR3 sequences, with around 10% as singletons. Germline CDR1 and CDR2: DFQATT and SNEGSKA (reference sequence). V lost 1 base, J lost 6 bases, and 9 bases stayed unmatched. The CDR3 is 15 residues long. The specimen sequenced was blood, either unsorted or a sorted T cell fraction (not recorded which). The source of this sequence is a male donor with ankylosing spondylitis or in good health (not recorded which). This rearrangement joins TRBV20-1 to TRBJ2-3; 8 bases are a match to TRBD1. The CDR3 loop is CSARAGQGAVDTQYF. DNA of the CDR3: TGCAGTGCTAGAGCCGGACAGGGCGCTGTTGATACGCAGTATTTT.